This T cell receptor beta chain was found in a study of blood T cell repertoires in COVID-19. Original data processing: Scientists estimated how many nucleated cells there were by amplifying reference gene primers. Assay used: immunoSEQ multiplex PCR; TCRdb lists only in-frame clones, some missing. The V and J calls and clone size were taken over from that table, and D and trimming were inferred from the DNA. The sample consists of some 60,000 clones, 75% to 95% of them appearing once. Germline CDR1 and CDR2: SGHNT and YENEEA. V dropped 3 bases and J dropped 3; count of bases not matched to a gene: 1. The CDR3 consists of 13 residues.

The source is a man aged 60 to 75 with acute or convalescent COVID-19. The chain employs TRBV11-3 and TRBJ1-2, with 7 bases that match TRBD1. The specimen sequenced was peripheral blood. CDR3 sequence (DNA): TGTGCCAGCAGCTTCGGGACAGACTATGGCTACACCTTC. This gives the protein CASSFGTDYGYTF.